This T cell receptor beta chain emerged from a study of post-analysis software for immune sequencing data. Notes on the study in general: When patients were compared with controls, four or five TRBV segments were more frequent, TRBV5-6, TRBV5-1 and TRBV20-1 among them.

The CDR3 is 15 residues long. Trimming stripped 2 bases from V and 0 bases from J, with 10 bases between. Germline-derived CDR1 and CDR2 are MNHEY and SMNVEV (reference sequence). The library was made from cDNA and included unique molecular identifiers. cDNA molecules numbering roughly 0.5 million came from about 1 to 10 million T cells. In TCRdb, the PCR reads were re-called with MiXCR into one record per CDR3 protein. The sample comprises under 900,000 distinct CDR3 sequences, 53% of which are singletons, and approximately 4.3% rests with the top ten. Note on this clonotype: Its specificity is unknown.

The sample comprised blood. V gene TRBV27 combines with J gene TRBJ1-1; possibly TRBD1 for D (6 bases). The TCR sequence derives from a girl between 10 and 17 years old with multiple sclerosis. The CDR3 nucleotides read TGTGCCAGCAGTTTAGCACAGGGTATGAACACTGAAGCTTTCTTT. Translated: CASSLAQGMNTEAFF.